The clone carrying this T cell receptor beta chain was counted only a few times. What it binds is not known. This specimen belongs to a study of T cell repertoires in cytomegalovirus infection. TCRdb recomputed calls from the reads with MiXCR, one row per CDR3 protein. Among 680,000 or so distinct CDR3 sequences listed, under 40% were seen once. The ends were cut back, 2 bases at V and 0 bases at J, with 13 bases in the middle. The CDR3 sequence is 17 residues long. Germline V lookup: CDR1 SGHVS, CDR2 FQNEAQ. Findings and limits, study-wide: HLA-C-restricted TCR beta clonotypes specific for CMV led the ex vivo response. Summed frequency of shared TCR beta families picked out CMV carriers who also had the relevant HLA.

Sequencing input: PBMCs. The J gene is TRBJ2-2, the V gene TRBV7-8, with a possible D match to TRBD2 (6 bases). This TCR came from a human donor in good health (CMV status not recorded). Some clones in this sample may be carry-over from other donors' samples. The CDR3 sequence is CASSLPRGVANTGELFF. The CDR3 DNA follows: TGTGCCAGCAGCTTACCGCGGGGAGTAGCGAACACCGGGGAGCTGTTTTTT.